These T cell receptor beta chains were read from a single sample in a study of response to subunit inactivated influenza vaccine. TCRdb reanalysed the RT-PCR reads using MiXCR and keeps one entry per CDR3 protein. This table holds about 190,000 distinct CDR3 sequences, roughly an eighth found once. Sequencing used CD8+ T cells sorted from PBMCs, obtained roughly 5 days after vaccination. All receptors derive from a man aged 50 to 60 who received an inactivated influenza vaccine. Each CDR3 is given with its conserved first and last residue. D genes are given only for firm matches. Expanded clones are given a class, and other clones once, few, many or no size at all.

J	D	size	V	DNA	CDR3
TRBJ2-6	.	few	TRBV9	TGTGCCAGCAGCGTAGCCAGGGACTCTGGGGCCAACGTCCTGACTTTC	CASSVARDSGANVLTF
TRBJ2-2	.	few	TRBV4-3	TGCGCCAGCAGCCAAGACTGGGGCAAGACAGACCGACCCACCGGGGAGCTGTTTTTT	CASSQDWGKTDRPTGELFF
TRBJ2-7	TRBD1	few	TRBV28	TGTGCCAGCAGATACCCGGGACAGGGCTACGAGCAGTACTTC	CASRYPGQGYEQYF
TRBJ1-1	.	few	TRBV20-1	TGCAGTGCTCCCGGGACGGATTCTGAAGCTTTCTTT	CSAPGTDSEAFF
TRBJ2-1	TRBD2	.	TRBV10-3	TGTGCCATCAGCGACGGACTAGCGGGAGATTGGGGTGGCTCCTACAATGAGCAGTTCTTC	CAISDGLAGDWGGSYNEQFF
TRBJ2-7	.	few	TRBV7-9	TGTGCCAGCAGCCCCCACAACTACGAGCAGTACTTC	CASSPHNYEQYF
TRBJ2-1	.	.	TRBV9	TGTGCCAGCAGCGGCGGAGGGCCCTCCTACAATGAGCAGTTCTTC	CASSGGGPSYNEQFF
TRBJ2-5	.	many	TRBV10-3	TGTGCCATCAGCGACCCCGGCGTTGCCCAAGAGACCCAGTACTTC	CAISDPGVAQETQYF
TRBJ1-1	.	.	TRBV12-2	TGTGCAAGTCGCCCTCCGACAGGTCCGGACACTGAAGCTTTCTTT	CASRPPTGPDTEAFF
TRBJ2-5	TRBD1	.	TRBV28	TGTGCCAGCAGTTTCTCAGACAGGGCCGAACAAGAGACCCAGTACTTC	CASSFSDRAEQETQYF
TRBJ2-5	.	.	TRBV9	TGTGCCAGCAGCGTAGCTCTCCAGAGGGAGACCCAGTACTTC	CASSVALQRETQYF
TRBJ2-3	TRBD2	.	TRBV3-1	TGTGCCAGCAGCCTGGGACTAGCGCGCCGCACAGATACGCAGTATTTT	CASSLGLARRTDTQYF
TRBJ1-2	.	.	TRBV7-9	TGTGCCAGCAGCTTAGTTCAGGGGCCTAACTATGGCTACACCTTC	CASSLVQGPNYGYTF
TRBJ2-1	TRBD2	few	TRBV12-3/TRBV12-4	TGTGCCAGCAGTGGGATCGGGCTAGCGGGGGGGCCGATGAAGTTCTTC	CASSGIGLAGGPMKFF
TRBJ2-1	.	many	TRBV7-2	TGTGCCAGCAGCTTAGGTCTAGGGCAGTTCTTC	CASSLGLGQFF
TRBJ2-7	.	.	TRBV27	TGTGCCAGCAGTTTATCGCCCGGGGGCGTATCCGAGCAGTACTTC	CASSLSPGGVSEQYF
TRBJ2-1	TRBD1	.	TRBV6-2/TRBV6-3	TGTGCCAGCAGTTACCGGGACAGGGGTACCTACAATGAGCAGTTCTTC	CASSYRDRGTYNEQFF
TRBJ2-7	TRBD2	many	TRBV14	TGTGCCAGCAGCCAAGCTTGGCTAGCGGGGGTCTCCTACGAGCAGTACTTC	CASSQAWLAGVSYEQYF
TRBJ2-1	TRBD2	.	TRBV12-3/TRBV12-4	TGTGCCAGCAACTCCGGGGGAGGGGCCTACAATGAGCAGTTCTTC	CASNSGGGAYNEQFF
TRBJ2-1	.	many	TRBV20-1	TGCAGTGCTAGAGATCGGCGGGACAATGAGCAGTTCTTC	CSARDRRDNEQFF
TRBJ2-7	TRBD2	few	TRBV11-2	TGTGCCAGCAGCCAGGGACTACCCCAGGGAGAGCAGTACTTC	CASSQGLPQGEQYF
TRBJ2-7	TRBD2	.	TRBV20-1	TGCAGTGCTCGGACTAGCGGGAGTCTATACGAGCAGTACTTC	CSARTSGSLYEQYF
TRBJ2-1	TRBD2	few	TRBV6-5	TGTGCCAGCAGTTACGACAAGCGGGAGGGTTTTCACAATGAGCAGTTCTTC	CASSYDKREGFHNEQFF
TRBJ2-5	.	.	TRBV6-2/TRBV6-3	TGTGCCAGCAGTTACCCCAGAGTAGAGCAAGAGACCCAGTACTTC	CASSYPRVEQETQYF
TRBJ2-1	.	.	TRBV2	TGTGCCAGCACTCCTCCGCCGAAAGAGCCTTACAATGAGCAGTTCTTC	CASTPPPKEPYNEQFF
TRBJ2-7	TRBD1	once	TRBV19	TGTGCCAGTAGCCATGGGACAGCCTACGAGCAGTACTTC	CASSHGTAYEQYF
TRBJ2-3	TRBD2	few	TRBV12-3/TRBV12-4	TGTGCCAGCAGTCCAACGCCGGGACTAGTCACAGATACGCAGTATTTT	CASSPTPGLVTDTQYF